These 3 T cell receptor beta chains share one sample of origin, sequenced in a study of T cell responses to AZD1222 COVID-19 vaccine. Measured with immunoSEQ multiplex PCR; TCRdb has only the in-frame clones, and not every one. The sample shows 150,000 or so clones, under 95% of them seen only once. Sequencing used peripheral blood, obtained on day 0 of AZD1222 vaccination. The source of these receptors is an adult in good health.

V is TRBV5-1 and J is TRBJ2-3, with 9 nucleotides matching TRBD2. This CDR3 is 17 amino acids long. V dropped 1 base and J dropped 0; count of bases not matched to a gene: 6. The V gene's germline CDR1 is SGHRS and CDR2 YFSETQ. CDR3 amino acids: CASSLLSSGTSTDTQYF. For the CDR3, the DNA is TGCGCCAGCAGCTTGTTGTCTAGCGGGACTAGCACAGATACGCAGTATTTT.

The rearrangement links TRBV9 to TRBJ1-2; possibly TRBD1 for D (5 bases). V lost 2 bases and J 7 bases, leaving 6 bases between the germline ends. Germline loops: CDR1 SGDLS, CDR2 YYNGEE. CDR3 length: 11 residues. The CDR3 here is CASSVGAGYTF. In nucleotides, the CDR3 is TGTGCCAGCAGCGTCGGGGCTGGCTACACCTTC. The full variable domain, with the rest looked up from reference TRBV9 and TRBJ1-2, is DSGVTQTPKHLITATGQRVTLRCSPRSGDLSVYWYQQSLDQGLQFLIQYYNGEERAKGNILERFSAQQFPDLHSELNLSSLELGDSALYFCASSVGAGYTFGSGTRLTVV.

This chain uses TRBV6-5 with TRBJ1-2; no firm D call. CDR1 is MNHEY and CDR2 is SVGAGI in the germline V gene. The CDR3 length is 14 residues. Trimming left V 5 bases short and J 2 bases short, with 12 bases between. The CDR3 loop reads CASSLWRRNYGYTF. In DNA, the CDR3 is TGTGCCAGCAGTCTATGGAGACGGAACTATGGCTACACCTTC.